The rows below give T cell receptor beta chains drawn from one sample of a study of T cell responses to AZD1222 COVID-19 vaccine. Assay used: immunoSEQ multiplex PCR; TCRdb lists only in-frame clones, some missing. This sample has 80,000 to 100,000 clones, with 88% found just once. Sample: peripheral blood, taken on day 0 of AZD1222 vaccination. The source is an adult in good health. Each CDR3 is given with its conserved first and last residue.

v_call	j_call	cdr3_aa
TRBV25-1	TRBJ2-1	CASSEGTGGSYNEQFF
TRBV6-5	TRBJ2-3	CAVKASGGTDTQYF
TRBV15	TRBJ1-1	CATSRDLGTVNTEAFF
TRBV28	TRBJ1-1	CASSVGGMNTEAFF
TRBV7-2	TRBJ1-3	CASSLAGGFSGNTIYF
TRBV29-1	TRBJ1-1	CSVEQGLTFF
TRBV5-4	TRBJ1-5	CASSQGPNSNQPQHF
TRBV28	TRBJ1-1	CASSLVKGRNTEAFF
TRBV7-2	TRBJ2-3	CASSERRDFLRGGQYF
TRBV2	TRBJ1-2	CASSEAGIGGYTF
TRBV6-6	TRBJ1-2	CASRDRSFNYGYTF
TRBV7-2	TRBJ2-7	CASSLKFGSYEQYF
TRBV5-1	TRBJ1-5	CASRGAPNQPQHF
TRBV7-3	TRBJ2-2	CASSDRQGTGELFF
TRBV6-5	TRBJ1-6	CASRPDRGHSPLHF
TRBV30	TRBJ1-5	CAWRRTVNQPQHF
TRBV14	TRBJ1-1	CASSQEKGTGINTEAFF
TRBV13	TRBJ2-3	CASSLAGRQGAIDTQYF
TRBV6-5	TRBJ2-5	CASSYAGLLGTQYF
TRBV29-1	TRBJ2-7	CSVTGVSYEQYF
TRBV5-4	TRBJ1-5	CASSLDSGQPQHF
TRBV19	TRBJ1-5	CASSPPRQGGNQPQHF
TRBV7-9	TRBJ1-5	CASSNYYNQPQHF
TRBV19	TRBJ2-3	CATHPQLGLAGPTDTQYF